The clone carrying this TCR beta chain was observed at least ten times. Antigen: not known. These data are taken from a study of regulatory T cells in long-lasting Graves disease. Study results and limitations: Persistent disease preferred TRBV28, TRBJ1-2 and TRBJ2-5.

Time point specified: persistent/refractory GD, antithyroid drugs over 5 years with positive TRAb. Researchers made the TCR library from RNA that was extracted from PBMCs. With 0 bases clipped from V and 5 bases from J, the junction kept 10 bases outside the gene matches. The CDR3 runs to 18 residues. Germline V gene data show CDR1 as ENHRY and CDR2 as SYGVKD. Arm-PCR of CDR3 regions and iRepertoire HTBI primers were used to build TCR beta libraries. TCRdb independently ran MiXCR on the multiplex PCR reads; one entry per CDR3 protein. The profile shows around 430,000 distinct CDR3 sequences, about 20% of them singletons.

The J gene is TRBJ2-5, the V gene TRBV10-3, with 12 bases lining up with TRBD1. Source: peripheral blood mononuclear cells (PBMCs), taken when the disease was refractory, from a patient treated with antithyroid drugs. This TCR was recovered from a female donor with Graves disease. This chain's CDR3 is CAISESKWDRGRRETQYF. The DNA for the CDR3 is TGTGCCATCAGTGAGTCGAAATGGGACAGGGGGCGCAGGGAGACCCAGTACTTC.